The entry below describes one T cell receptor beta chain. What this receptor recognizes is not known. No much larger clone is present one base from it, and per-base qualities are unavailable. This sample is drawn from a study of a mutant IDH1 vaccine in newly diagnosed glioma listed by TCRdb under 2021. Some background on the complete study: Of the approximately 35 treated patients, 62.5% were male and around 38% were female, and a mean age of 40.4 years was recorded. Before enrollment, patients had received standard therapy of radiotherapy alone, temozolomide alone, or radiochemotherapy with temozolomide; most received the combination. Peripheral blood samples were drawn at six visits, namely V03 (baseline), V05, V07, V10, V12 and V13. Longitudinal TCRB deep sequencing was done for 25 treated patients, wherever samples were available for exploratory analyses.

Libraries were constructed by the immunoSEQ multiplex PCR assay. Following the manufacturer's protocol, the hsTCRB Kit was used to amplify rearranged TCR beta chain sequences. An Illumina MiSeq was used to sequence the TCRB libraries. From the authors' description of their analysis: The kit vendor's proprietary platform handled demultiplexing, trimming and gene mapping. Held by TCRdb, this immuneACCESS table contains in-frame sequences only and omits some clones. Under half of the omission traces to an unresolved V gene where checked; the cause of the rest is unknown. The DNA was the basis for D and trimming; V, J and clone size are from that table. Within this sample are some 56,000 clones, with more than 90% of them counted one time only. Roughly 2.5% of the sample belongs to the ten largest clones. CDR3 length: 15 amino acids, cysteine to phenylalanine. This entry keeps only the CDR3 DNA: 45 bases, framed from base 1. Trimming takes 2 bases from V and 6 bases from J, and the germline ends sit 14 bases apart. Reading the germline V gene gives CDR1 MDHEN and CDR2 SYDVKM.

The intended sense of this specimen's time point label: baseline, week 1 (first vaccination visit). In the paper's terms, the treatment or condition label means: pre-vaccination baseline after standard-of-care therapy. All donors had newly diagnosed IDH1-mutant astrocytomas of WHO grade 3 or 4 that showed loss of nuclear ATRX. The samples were drawn from NOA16, a multicentre, single-arm, open-label phase I trial in Germany that tested a mutant IDH1 peptide vaccine in humans for the first time. For immunogenicity testing, the blood drawn at visit V03 was used as the baseline sample. Genomic DNA for TCRB sequencing was extracted from EDTA blood using the DNeasy Blood and Tissue Kit. Results and caveats for the whole study, not just this receptor: PBMC samples for TCRB deep sequencing were selected based on availability. It was noted by the authors that analyses of patient blood samples could not be reproduced owing to sample limitations. No apparent relationship was observed between pseudoprogression and alterations in the top peripheral T cell clonotypes detected by TCRB sequencing. Immune responses induced by the vaccine were seen in roughly 92% of patients across multiple MHC alleles.

The starting material was PBMCs, obtained from a glioma patient treated with radiotherapy, temozolomide or both. The receptor's source is a man aged 50 or older with glioma. The rearranged chain carries TRBV28 and TRBJ2-1; TRBD2 is perhaps the D gene, given 6 matching bases. The CDR3 is CASSLPERVRNEQFF. The nucleotides are TGTGCCAGCAGTTTACCGGAGCGGGTGCGCAATGAGCAGTTCTTC.